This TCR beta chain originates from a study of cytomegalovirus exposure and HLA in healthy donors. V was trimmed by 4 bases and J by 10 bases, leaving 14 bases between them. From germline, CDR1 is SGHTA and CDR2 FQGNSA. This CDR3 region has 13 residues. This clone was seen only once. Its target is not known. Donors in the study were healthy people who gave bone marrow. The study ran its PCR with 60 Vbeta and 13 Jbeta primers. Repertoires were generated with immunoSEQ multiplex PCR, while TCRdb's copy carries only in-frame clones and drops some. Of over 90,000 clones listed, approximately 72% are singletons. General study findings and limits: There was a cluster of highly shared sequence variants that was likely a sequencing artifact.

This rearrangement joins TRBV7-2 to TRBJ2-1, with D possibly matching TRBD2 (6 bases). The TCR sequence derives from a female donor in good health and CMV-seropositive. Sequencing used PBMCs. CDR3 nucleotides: TGTGCCAGCAGCTCCCGACTAGAGGGGGAGCAGTTCTTC. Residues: CASSSRLEGEQFF.